This is a list of T cell receptor beta chains from one sample in a study of T cell changes during pregnancy in multiple sclerosis. The data were produced by immunoSEQ multiplex PCR, yet TCRdb's version contains in-frame clones alone and is incomplete. The sample shows 56,000 or so clones, almost 95% of them seen only once. Source: CD4+ T cells from peripheral blood mononuclear cells, taken in the third trimester of pregnancy. The source is a female donor with multiple sclerosis, enrolled in a pregnancy study. Both conserved end residues are part of each CDR3. D genes are given only for firm matches. Size is stated for part of the rows, as once, few or many counts, or as a class when the clone is expanded.

TGTGCCAGCGCACGAGGGGGAGGGACTGAAGCTTTCTTT	CASARGGGTEAFF	TRBJ1-1	TRBV25-1	once	-
TGTGCCTGGAGTGGGACTAGGGTCTACGAGCAGTACTTC	CAWSGTRVYEQYF	TRBJ2-7	TRBV30	-	TRBD2
TGTGCCATACGGTCTCGGAGGGGGAGGGGCACAGATACGCAGTATTTT	CAIRSRRGRGTDTQYF	TRBJ2-3	TRBV10-3	-	-
TGCGCCAACCATAGTTGGGGAAACACCATATATTTT	CANHSWGNTIYF	TRBJ1-3	TRBV10-1	few	-
TGTGCCAGCAGCTTGGGAGTAACAGGGCTGGGTGGCTACACCTTC	CASSLGVTGLGGYTF	TRBJ1-2	TRBV5-4	-	-
TGTGCCAGCAGTTCTACAGGGGTGAGCTATGGCTACACCTTC	CASSSTGVSYGYTF	TRBJ1-2	TRBV6-5	-	TRBD1
TGTGCCAGCAGTTTATCGTCGCGGGGAAGCTCCTACAATGAGCAGTTCTTC	CASSLSSRGSSYNEQFF	TRBJ2-1	TRBV27	once	-
TGTGCCAGCAGTGAATTAGGGGGCGGGTCTGAAGCTTTCTTT	CASSELGGGSEAFF	TRBJ1-1	TRBV25-1	once	TRBD1
TGCGCCAGCAGCTTGGGGGGGACTAGCGGTCTCTCTAGCACAGATACGCAGTATTTT	CASSLGGTSGLSSTDTQYF	TRBJ2-3	TRBV5-1	-	TRBD2
TGTGCCAGCAGTTCCGCAGGGGTCGGGGGAAACACCATATATTTT	CASSSAGVGGNTIYF	TRBJ1-3	TRBV28	-	-
TGTGCCAGCAGTACCCCAGGAGGGCTCTCCTACGAGCAGTACTTC	CASSTPGGLSYEQYF	TRBJ2-7	TRBV28	-	-
TGTGCCAGCAGCGTAAATAGCGGGAGGTCCTACAATGAGCAGTTCTTC	CASSVNSGRSYNEQFF	TRBJ2-1	TRBV9	-	TRBD2
TGTGCCAGCACCCCTCCGATTAGCGGGGTAACAGATACGCAGTATTTT	CASTPPISGVTDTQYF	TRBJ2-3	TRBV28	-	TRBD2
TGTGCCAGCAAAGGACAGGGTACGTATAATGAGCAGTTCTTC	CASKGQGTYNEQFF	TRBJ2-1	TRBV28	-	TRBD1
TGTGCCAGCAGTTCCCGGGACAGGCCATACACTGAAGCTTTCTTT	CASSSRDRPYTEAFF	TRBJ1-1	TRBV28	-	TRBD1
TGCAGCGTTGCAGACGGACTAGCGGGACGAGAGACCCAGTACTTC	CSVADGLAGRETQYF	TRBJ2-5	TRBV29-1	once	TRBD2
TGTGCCAGTAGTATAGAGGGACAGAGGGGGACCTACGAGCAGTACTTC	CASSIEGQRGTYEQYF	TRBJ2-7	TRBV19	few	TRBD1
TGTGCCAGCAGCGCCGGACTAGCGGGAGTCACCGGGGAGCTGTTTTTT	CASSAGLAGVTGELFF	TRBJ2-2	TRBV7-2	-	TRBD2
TGTGCCAGCAGTGAGACAGTGAATGAGATGGGCTACACCTTC	CASSETVNEMGYTF	TRBJ1-2	TRBV25-1	-	-
TGTGCCAGCAGTGAAGTCCCAGGGGGACCCAACGAGCAGTACTTC	CASSEVPGGPNEQYF	TRBJ2-7	TRBV6-1	once	TRBD1
TGTGCCAGCGGACATCCCGTTAGCAATCAGCCCCAGCATTTT	CASGHPVSNQPQHF	TRBJ1-5	TRBV28	-	-
TGCGCCAGCAGCTTGAGTCCTAGCGCGACCAACTACGAGCAGTACTTC	CASSLSPSATNYEQYF	TRBJ2-7	TRBV5-1	-	-
TGTGCCAGCACTCGGTTAGCAGGGGATAGCTATGGCTACACCTTC	CASTRLAGDSYGYTF	TRBJ1-2	TRBV28	-	-
TGTGCCAGCTCCCGTTTGGGGGCAGGGCGGAAAGGTAGCAATCAGCCCCAGCATTTT	CASSRLGAGRKGSNQPQHF	TRBJ1-5	TRBV18	-	-
TGCGCCAGCAGTCATCCTCGCGGACAGGTAAACACCGGGGAGCTGTTTTTT	CASSHPRGQVNTGELFF	TRBJ2-2	TRBV23-1	-	TRBD1
TGCGCCAGCAGCTTGGCCATCCGGCAGGGTTTTGCCTATGGCTACACCTTC	CASSLAIRQGFAYGYTF	TRBJ1-2	TRBV5-1	-	-
TGTGCCAGCAGATTGACAGGGCAAGAGACCCAGTACTTC	CASRLTGQETQYF	TRBJ2-5	TRBV5-4	-	TRBD1
TGTGCCAGCAGTGTAGGGTTCGGGGATTTGTATGGCTACACCTTC	CASSVGFGDLYGYTF	TRBJ1-2	TRBV28	once	-
TGTGCCAGCAGTACTCCAGCGGGAGGGGTCACAGATACGCAGTATTTT	CASSTPAGGVTDTQYF	TRBJ2-3	TRBV28	once	TRBD2
TGCGCCAGCAGCGCGGGACTAGCACAAGAGACCCAGTACTTC	CASSAGLAQETQYF	TRBJ2-5	TRBV5-1	-	TRBD2
TGTGCCACCAGCAGAGAAGGGACAGGGGTGGATGAGCAGTTCTTC	CATSREGTGVDEQFF	TRBJ2-1	TRBV15	-	TRBD1
TGTGCCAGCAGTGATTTAGCTAGCAATCAGCCCCAGCATTTT	CASSDLASNQPQHF	TRBJ1-5	TRBV25-1	-	-
TGTGCCAGCCGGGGACTAGCGGGTTACGAGCAGTACTTC	CASRGLAGYEQYF	TRBJ2-7	TRBV27	-	TRBD2
TGCAGCGTTAGGATCGGGGGAGTTTATGGCTACACCTTC	CSVRIGGVYGYTF	TRBJ1-2	TRBV29-1	-	-
TGTGCCATCTCTACAGTGGGCTATGGCTACACCTTC	CAISTVGYGYTF	TRBJ1-2	TRBV6-1	-	-
TGTGCCAGCACCGTGAAACAGAACACTGAAGCTTTCTTT	CASTVKQNTEAFF	TRBJ1-1	TRBV2	-	-
TGCGCCAGCAGCAGGGACACAGGAGCGAATGAAAAACTGTTTTTT	CASSRDTGANEKLFF	TRBJ1-4	TRBV5-1	-	-
TGTGCCATCAGGGAAGCGGGAACGAACGAGCAGTACTTC	CAIREAGTNEQYF	TRBJ2-7	TRBV10-3	-	TRBD2
TGTGCCACCAGCTTCGGGGACAGACACCTTGAAGCTTTCTTT	CATSFGDRHLEAFF	TRBJ1-1	TRBV15	-	TRBD1
TGTGCCAGCAGTACCCCGGGGGTGTTGTGGGGCTACACCTTC	CASSTPGVLWGYTF	TRBJ1-2	TRBV6-5	-	-